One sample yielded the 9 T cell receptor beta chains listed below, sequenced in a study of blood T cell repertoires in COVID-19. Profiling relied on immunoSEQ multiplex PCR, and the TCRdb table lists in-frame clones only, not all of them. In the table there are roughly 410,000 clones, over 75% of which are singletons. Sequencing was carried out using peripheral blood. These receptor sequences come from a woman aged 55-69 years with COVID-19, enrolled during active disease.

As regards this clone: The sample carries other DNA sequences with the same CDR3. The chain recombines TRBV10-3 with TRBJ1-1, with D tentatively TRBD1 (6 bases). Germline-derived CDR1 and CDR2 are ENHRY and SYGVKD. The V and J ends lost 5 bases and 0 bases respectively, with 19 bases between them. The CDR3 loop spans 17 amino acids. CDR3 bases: TGTGCCATCAGTCTTTCCCAGGGGACGGCGATGAACACTGAAGCTTTCTTT. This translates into CAISLSQGTAMNTEAFF.

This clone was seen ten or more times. The CDR3 spells CASSLETGDFPEDTQYF. The DNA for the CDR3 is TGTGCCAGCAGCTTGGAGACAGGGGATTTCCCGGAGGATACGCAGTATTTT. The rearrangement links TRBV11-2 to TRBJ2-3; 8 nucleotides align to TRBD1. Germline V gene sequence: CDR1 SGHAT, CDR2 FQNNGV. The J segment lost 6 bases and the V segment lost 3 bases, leaving 14 bases of the junction unmatched. The length of the CDR3 is 17 residues.

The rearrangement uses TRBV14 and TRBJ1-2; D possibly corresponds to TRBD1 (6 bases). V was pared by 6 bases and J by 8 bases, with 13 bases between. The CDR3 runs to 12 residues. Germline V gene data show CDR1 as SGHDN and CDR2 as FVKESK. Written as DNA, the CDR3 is TGTGCCAGCAGGTCACAGGGCGGCGGCTACACCTTC. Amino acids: CASRSQGGGYTF. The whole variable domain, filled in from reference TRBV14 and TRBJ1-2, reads EAGVTQFPSHSVIEKGQTVTLRCDPISGHDNLYWYRRVMGKEIKFLLHFVKESKQDESGMPNNRFLAERTGGTYSTLKVQPAELEDSGVYFCASRSQGGGYTFGSGTRLTVV.

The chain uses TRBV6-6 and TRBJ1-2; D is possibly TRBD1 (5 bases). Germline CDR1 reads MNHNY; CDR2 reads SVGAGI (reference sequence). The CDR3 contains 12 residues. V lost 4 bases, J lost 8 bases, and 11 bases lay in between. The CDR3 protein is CASSSPEGGYTF. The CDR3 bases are TGTGCCAGCAGTTCGCCGGAGGGGGGCTACACCTTC.

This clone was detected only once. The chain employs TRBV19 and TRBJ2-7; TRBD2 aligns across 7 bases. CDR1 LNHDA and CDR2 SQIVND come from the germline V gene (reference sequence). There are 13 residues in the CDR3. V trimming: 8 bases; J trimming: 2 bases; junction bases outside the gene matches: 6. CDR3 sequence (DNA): TGTGCCAGTGCGACTAGCTTCGCCTACGAGCAGTACTTC. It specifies CASATSFAYEQYF.

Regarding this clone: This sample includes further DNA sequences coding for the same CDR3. The CDR3, as DNA: TGTGCCAGCAGCTTACAGGTGAACACTGAAGCTTTCTTT. The encoded protein is CASSLQVNTEAFF. The chain joins TRBV12-3 or TRBV12-4 to TRBJ1-1, with D maybe TRBD1 (5 bases). This CDR3 is 13 amino acids long. Trimming shortened V by 6 bases and J by 0 bases, and 8 bases separated the two germline ends.

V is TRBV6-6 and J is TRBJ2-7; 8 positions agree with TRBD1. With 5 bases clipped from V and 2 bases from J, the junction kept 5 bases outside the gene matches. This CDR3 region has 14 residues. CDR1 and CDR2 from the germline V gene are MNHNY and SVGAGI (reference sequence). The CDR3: CASSPGQGTYEQYF. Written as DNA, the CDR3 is TGTGCCAGCAGTCCTGGACAGGGTACCTACGAGCAGTACTTC.

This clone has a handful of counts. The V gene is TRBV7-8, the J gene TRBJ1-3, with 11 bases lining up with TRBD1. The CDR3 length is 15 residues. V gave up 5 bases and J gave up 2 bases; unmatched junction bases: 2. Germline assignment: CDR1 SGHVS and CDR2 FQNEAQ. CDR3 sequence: CASSADRGPGNTIYF. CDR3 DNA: TGTGCCAGCAGCGCGGACAGGGGGCCTGGAAACACCATATATTTT.

The CDR3 bases are TGTGCCAGCAGCCGTGACTCGGCACAGTACTTC. As protein: CASSRDSAQYF. J is TRBJ2-5 and V is TRBV7-9; D is ambiguous. Trimming removed 5 bases at V and 11 bases at J, with 12 bases between. This CDR3 region has 11 residues. In germline, CDR1 is SEHNR, CDR2 FQNEAQ (reference sequence). The full variable domain, with the rest looked up from reference TRBV7-9 and TRBJ2-5, is DTGVSQNPRHKITKRGQNVTFRCDPISEHNRLYWYRQTLGQGPEFLTYFQNEAQLEKSRLLSDRFSAERPKGSFSTLEIQRTEQGDSAMYLCASSRDSAQYFGPGTRLLVL.